This TCR beta chain originates from a study of blood T cell repertoires in COVID-19. Background on the study: Samples of COVID-19 (acute and convalescent) were obtained from the United States, Italy and Spain. T cells, B-cell-depleted T cells, or PBMCs provided the cDNA or gDNA that served as material.

In the study's own analysis: Reference gene primers were amplified, and this amplification served to estimate nucleated cell counts. Here immunoSEQ multiplex PCR was the method, and the copy in TCRdb shows in-frame clones only, minus some. V and J calls and clone size come straight from that table; D and trimming were deduced from the DNA. The repertoire consists of 100,000 to 150,000 clones, with around 81% occurring once and the leading ten covering about 3.8%. After removal of 5 bases from V and 6 bases from J, the junction contained 3 bases not matched to a gene. The germline CDR1 and CDR2 sequences are LNHDA and SQIVND (reference sequence). The CDR3 runs to 12 residues.

The V call is TRBV19, the J call TRBJ1-2, with 7 bases matching TRBD1. The origin of this receptor is a woman aged 45-60 years with acute or convalescent COVID-19. What was sequenced was peripheral blood. CDR3 coding DNA: TGTGCCAGTAGTCCACAGGGGCATGGCTACACCTTC. The encoded protein is CASSPQGHGYTF.